One and the same sample provided the 5 T cell receptor beta chains below, sequenced in a study of T cells in Graves' hyperthyroidism and ophthalmopathy. The investigators amplified TCR beta CDR3 regions from RNA transcripts. With the HTBI primer set, the TCR CDR3 went through a first round of RT-PCR. Each CDR3 protein gets one entry after TCRdb re-called the multiplex PCR reads with MiXCR. The data show about 210,000 distinct CDR3 sequences, 17% seen once. Sequencing was carried out using blood. All receptors derive from a middle-aged man with Graves' hyperthyroidism.

In this sample, this clonotype turned up many times. This rearrangement joins TRBV7-9 to TRBJ2-3; no definite D call. Germline CDR1 reads SEHNR; CDR2 reads FQNEAQ (reference sequence). The CDR3 totals 17 residues. V dropped 1 base and J dropped 0 bases, with 14 bases sitting between them. CDR3 nucleotides: TGTGCCAGCAGCTTAGGAAGGGTGGGTCCTAGCACAGATACGCAGTATTTT. Translation: CASSLGRVGPSTDTQYF.

This clonotype was observed many times. The chain has TRBV12-3 or TRBV12-4 and TRBJ2-1, with D hard to call. Trimming removed 1 base from V and 5 bases from J, with 6 bases in between. The length of the CDR3 is 13 residues. In nucleotides, the CDR3 is TGTGCCAGCAGTTTAGTCAAGAACAATGAGCAGTTCTTC. Protein product: CASSLVKNNEQFF.

This clonotype appeared many times. The CDR3 region is CASSLDPLQASTDTQYF. CDR3 DNA: TGTGCCAGCAGCTTAGATCCGTTACAGGCCTCCACAGATACGCAGTATTTT. The chain is built from TRBV7-2 and TRBJ2-3, with a tentative D call TRBD1 (5 bases). The CDR3 loop spans 17 amino acids. Germline-derived CDR1 and CDR2 are SGHTA and FQGNSA. Trimming stripped 1 base from V and 2 bases from J, with 16 bases between.

This clonotype occurred many times. This sequence joins TRBV11-3 and TRBJ2-1; 11 nucleotides line up with TRBD2. Trimming at V came to 5 bases and at J to 7 bases, leaving 7 bases not matched to a gene. The CDR3 consists of 15 residues. Per the germline V gene, CDR1 is SGHNT and CDR2 is YENEEA. The CDR3 sequence: CASSRRTSGPNEQFF. As DNA, the CDR3 is TGTGCCAGCAGCCGGCGGACTAGCGGGCCGAATGAGCAGTTCTTC.

This clonotype was counted at least ten times. The chain recombines TRBV20-1 with TRBJ1-2, with D uncertain. The CDR3 contains 12 residues. CDR1 is DFQATT, CDR2 SNEGSKA, per germline (reference sequence). V lost 3 bases and J lost 0, with 5 bases in between. CDR3 DNA sequence: TGCAGTGCTAGTGTGGCTAACTATGGCTACACCTTC. This sequence encodes CSASVANYGYTF.